This TCR beta chain appears in the sequencing data of a study of T cell responses to AZD1222 COVID-19 vaccine. Only in-frame clones appear in the TCRdb table, and some are missing; sequencing was by immunoSEQ multiplex PCR. The table lists around 99,000 clones, around 90% of them singletons, with around 4.4% in the top ten. V lost 3 bases and J lost 0, with 7 bases in between. The germline CDR1 and CDR2 sequences are SGHRS and YFSETQ. The CDR3 has 13 residues. The sample in question was peripheral blood, obtained on day 0 of AZD1222 vaccination. The chain joins TRBV5-1 to TRBJ2-7; possibly TRBD2 for D (5 bases). The TCR originated in an adult in good health. The CDR3 bases are TGCGCCAGCAGCTCGAGCGGCTCCTACGAGCAGTACTTC. It encodes CASSSSGSYEQYF.